This T cell receptor (beta chain) was retrieved from a study of blood T cell repertoires in COVID-19. Study background: Some COVID-19 samples were acute and others convalescent; all came from the United States, Italy and Spain. The analysed material was cDNA or gDNA that came from T cells, B-cell-depleted T cells, or PBMCs.

Authors' processing steps: Reference gene primer amplification in the assay estimated nucleated cell counts. Produced via immunoSEQ multiplex PCR; TCRdb's table is partial and in-frame only. The V and J calls and clone size were taken over from that table, and D and trimming were inferred from the DNA. The repertoire holds approximately 400,000 clones, with about 80% as singletons. Trimming removed 3 bases at V and 1 base at J, with 6 bases between. The CDR3 contains 13 residues. Per germline, CDR1 MNHEY and CDR2 SVGAGI. Sequencing used peripheral blood. V is TRBV6-5 and J is TRBJ1-1, with no clear D. The TCR was taken from a human donor with acute or convalescent COVID-19. The donor label of this sample is uncertain. DNA of the CDR3: TGTGCCAGCAGTTATACTGGGAACACTGAAGCTTTCTTT. The encoded protein is CASSYTGNTEAFF.